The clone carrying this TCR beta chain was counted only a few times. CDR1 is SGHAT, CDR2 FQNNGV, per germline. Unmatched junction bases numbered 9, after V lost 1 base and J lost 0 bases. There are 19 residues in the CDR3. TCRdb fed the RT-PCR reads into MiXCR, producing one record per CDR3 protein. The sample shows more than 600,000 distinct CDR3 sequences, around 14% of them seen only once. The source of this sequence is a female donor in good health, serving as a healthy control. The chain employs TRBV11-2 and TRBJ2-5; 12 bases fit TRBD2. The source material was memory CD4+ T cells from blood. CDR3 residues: CASSLVRTSGAGYQETQYF. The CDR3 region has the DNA TGTGCCAGCAGCTTAGTACGGACTAGCGGGGCCGGGTACCAAGAGACCCAGTACTTC.